This T cell receptor beta chain stems from a study of cytomegalovirus exposure and HLA in healthy donors. This clone was observed a few times. With 60 Vbeta and 13 Jbeta primers, the PCR was carried out. Measured with immunoSEQ multiplex PCR; TCRdb has only the in-frame clones, and not every one. The sample gives roughly 150,000 clones, less than 10% of which show up once; about 2% is in the top ten. The sample comprised PBMCs. This clonotype originated in a male donor in good health and CMV-seronegative.

CDR3 protein: CSVWTGGGYGYTF. In DNA form, the CDR3 reads TGCAGCGTCTGGACAGGGGGAGGCTATGGCTACACCTTC. This rearrangement joins TRBV29-1 to TRBJ1-2, with 10 bases identical to TRBD1. The CDR3 loop spans 13 amino acids. Germline V gene data show CDR1 as SQVTM and CDR2 as ANQGSEA. Trimming took 6 bases from V and 4 from J; bases not matched to a gene: 5.